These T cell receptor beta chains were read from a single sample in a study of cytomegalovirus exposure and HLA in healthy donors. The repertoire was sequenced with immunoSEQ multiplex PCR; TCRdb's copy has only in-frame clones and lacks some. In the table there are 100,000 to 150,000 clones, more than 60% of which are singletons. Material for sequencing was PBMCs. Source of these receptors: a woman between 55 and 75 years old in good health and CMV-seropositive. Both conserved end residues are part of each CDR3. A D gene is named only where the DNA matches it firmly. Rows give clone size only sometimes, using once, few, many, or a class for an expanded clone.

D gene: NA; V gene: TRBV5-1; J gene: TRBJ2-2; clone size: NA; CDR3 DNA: TGCGCCAGCAGCCCCATGGAGGGGACCGGGGAGCTGTTTTTT; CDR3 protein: CASSPMEGTGELFF
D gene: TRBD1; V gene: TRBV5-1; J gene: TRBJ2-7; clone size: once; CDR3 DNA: TGCGCCAGCAGCTCCCGGGACAGTTCCTACGAGCAGTACTTC; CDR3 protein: CASSSRDSSYEQYF
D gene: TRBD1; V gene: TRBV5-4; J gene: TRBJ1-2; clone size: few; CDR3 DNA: TGTGCCAGCAACGACAGGGGGAACTATGGCTACACCTTC; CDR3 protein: CASNDRGNYGYTF
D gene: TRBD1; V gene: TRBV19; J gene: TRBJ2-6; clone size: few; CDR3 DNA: TGTGCCAGTAGCCAGAGGGGACAGGGGGTGTCTGGGGCCAACGTCCTGACTTTC; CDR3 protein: CASSQRGQGVSGANVLTF
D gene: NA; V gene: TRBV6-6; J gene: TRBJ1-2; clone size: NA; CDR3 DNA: TGTGCCAGCAGTTACTCGAGTGGTGTTAACTATGGCTACACCTTC; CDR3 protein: CASSYSSGVNYGYTF
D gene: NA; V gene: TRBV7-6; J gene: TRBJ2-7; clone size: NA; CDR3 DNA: TGTGCCAGCAGCTTAGAGATTAGCTCCTACGAGCAGTACTTC; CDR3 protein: CASSLEISSYEQYF
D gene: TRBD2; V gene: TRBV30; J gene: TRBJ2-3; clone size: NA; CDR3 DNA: TGTGCCTGGACGGAGCGGGAGGGCCCGAGGATCAGAGATACGCAGTATTTT; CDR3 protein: CAWTEREGPRIRDTQYF
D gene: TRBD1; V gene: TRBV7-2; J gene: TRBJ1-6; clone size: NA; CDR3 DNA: TGTGCCAGCACCCTTACAGGGGGCGCTTATAATTCACCCCTCCACTTT; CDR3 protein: CASTLTGGAYNSPLHF
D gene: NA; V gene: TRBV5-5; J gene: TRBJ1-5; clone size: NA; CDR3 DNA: TGTGCCAGCAGCTTGGCCGGGAGGAGTAGGGAGCCCCAGCATTTT; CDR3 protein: CASSLAGRSREPQHF
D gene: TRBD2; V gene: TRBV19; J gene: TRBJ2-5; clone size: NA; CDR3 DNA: TGTGCCAGTAAAATTACGGGACTAGTTGAGGAGACCCAGTACTTC; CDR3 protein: CASKITGLVEETQYF
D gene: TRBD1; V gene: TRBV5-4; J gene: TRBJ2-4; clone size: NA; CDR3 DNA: TGTGCCAGCAGCCAGGGGGCAAGTAATTTAGCCAAAAACATTCAGTACTTC; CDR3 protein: CASSQGASNLAKNIQYF
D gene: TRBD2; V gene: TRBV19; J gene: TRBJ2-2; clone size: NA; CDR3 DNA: TGTGCCACACACAGACTAGCGGGAAGCACCGGGGAGCTGTTTTTT; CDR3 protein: CATHRLAGSTGELFF
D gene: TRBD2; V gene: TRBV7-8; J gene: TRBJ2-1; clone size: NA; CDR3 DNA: TGTGCCAGCAGCACGCGAACTAGCGGGGGGGCCGAAAATGAGCAGTTCTTC; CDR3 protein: CASSTRTSGGAENEQFF
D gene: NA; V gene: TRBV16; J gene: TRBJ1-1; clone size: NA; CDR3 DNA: TGTGCCAGCAGCCAAACCACAAGTACTGAAGCTTTCTTT; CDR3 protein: CASSQTTSTEAFF
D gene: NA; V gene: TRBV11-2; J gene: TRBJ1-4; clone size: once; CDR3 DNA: TGTGCCAGCAGCTTCAATAGGGGGAGTGAAAAACTGTTTTTT; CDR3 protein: CASSFNRGSEKLFF
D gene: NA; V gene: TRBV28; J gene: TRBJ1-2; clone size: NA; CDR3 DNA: TGTGCCAGCAGTTTAAACCGACAGGCGGCCAACTATGGCTACACCTTT; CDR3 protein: CASSLNRQAANYGYTF
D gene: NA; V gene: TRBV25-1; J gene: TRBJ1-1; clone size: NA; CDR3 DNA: TGTGCCAGCAGTGAACGAGGCAGGGACATGAACACTGAAGCTTTCTTT; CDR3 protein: CASSERGRDMNTEAFF
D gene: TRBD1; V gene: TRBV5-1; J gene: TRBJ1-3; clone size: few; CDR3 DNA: TGCGCCAGCAGCCGAACGACAGGGCGCTCTGGAAACACCATATATTTT; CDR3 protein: CASSRTTGRSGNTIYF
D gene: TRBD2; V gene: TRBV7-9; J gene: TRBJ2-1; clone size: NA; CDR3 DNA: TGTGCCAGCAGCTCCTCGCCACGGCGGGGGGCCAACTACAATGAGCAGTTCTTC; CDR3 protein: CASSSSPRRGANYNEQFF
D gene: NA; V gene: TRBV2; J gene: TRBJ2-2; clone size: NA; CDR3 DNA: TGTGCCAGCAGTAGGCAGGGAAACACCGGGGAGCTGTTTTTT; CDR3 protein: CASSRQGNTGELFF
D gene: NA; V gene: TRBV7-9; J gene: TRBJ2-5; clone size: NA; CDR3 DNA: TGTGCCAGCAGCTCTGAGCAACAGGGACGGGAGACCCAGTACTTC; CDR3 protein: CASSSEQQGRETQYF
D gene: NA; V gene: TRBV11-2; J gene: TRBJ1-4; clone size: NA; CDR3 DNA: TGTGCCAGCAGCTTAGATCCCCCCACAGGGCTCGCTGAAAAACTGTTTTTT; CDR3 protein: CASSLDPPTGLAEKLFF
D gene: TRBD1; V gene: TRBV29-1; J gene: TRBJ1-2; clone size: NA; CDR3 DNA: TGCAGCGTCGGACAGGGGGAAATCTTC; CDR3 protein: CSVGQGEIF
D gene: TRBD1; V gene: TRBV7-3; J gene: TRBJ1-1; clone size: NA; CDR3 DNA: TGTGCCAGCAGCTCCGTGACAGGGATCATGAACACTGAAGCTTTCTTT; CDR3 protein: CASSSVTGIMNTEAFF
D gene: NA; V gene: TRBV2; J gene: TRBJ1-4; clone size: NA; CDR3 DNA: TGTGCCAGCAGGGACACCTCAACTAATGAAAAACTGTTTTTT; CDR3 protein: CASRDTSTNEKLFF
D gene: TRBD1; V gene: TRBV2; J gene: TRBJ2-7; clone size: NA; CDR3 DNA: TGTGCCAGCATTCGGGACAGCTCTGACGAGCAGTACTTC; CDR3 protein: CASIRDSSDEQYF
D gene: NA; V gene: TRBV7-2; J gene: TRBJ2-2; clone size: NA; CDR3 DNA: TGTGCCAGCAATATCGGGGGGCGCACCGGGGAGCTGTTTTTT; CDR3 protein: CASNIGGRTGELFF
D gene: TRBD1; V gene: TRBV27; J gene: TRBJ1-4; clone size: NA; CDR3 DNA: TGTGCCAGCAGTTTTCAGGGGGCGGGTAATGAAAAACTGTTTTTT; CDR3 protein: CASSFQGAGNEKLFF
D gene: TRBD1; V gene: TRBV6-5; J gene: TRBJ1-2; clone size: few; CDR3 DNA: TGTGCCAGCAGTTCCGGACAGGGAGACTATGGCTACACCTTC; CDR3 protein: CASSSGQGDYGYTF
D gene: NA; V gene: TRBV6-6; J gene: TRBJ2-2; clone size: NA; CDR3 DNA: TGTGCCAGCAGTTGGGAGCAGCACACCGGGGAGCTGTTTTTT; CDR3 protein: CASSWEQHTGELFF
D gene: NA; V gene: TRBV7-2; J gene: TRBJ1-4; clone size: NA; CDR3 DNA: TGTGCCAGCAGCTTAAGGTTCACCGACAGTCCGAAGTTTTTT; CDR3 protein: CASSLRFTDSPKFF
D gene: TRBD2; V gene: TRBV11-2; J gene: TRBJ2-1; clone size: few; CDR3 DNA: TGTGCCAGCAGCTTAGAGGGACTAGCGGGAGCCCCCTACAATGAGCAGTTCTTC; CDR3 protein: CASSLEGLAGAPYNEQFF
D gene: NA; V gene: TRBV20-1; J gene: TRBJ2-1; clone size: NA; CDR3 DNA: TGCAGTGCCCCGTCCTACAATGAGCAGTTCTTC; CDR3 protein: CSAPSYNEQFF
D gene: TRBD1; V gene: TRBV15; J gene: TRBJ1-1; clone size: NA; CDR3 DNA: TGTGCCACCAGCAGAGCGACAGGGGGCAACACTGAAGCTTTCTTT; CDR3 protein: CATSRATGGNTEAFF
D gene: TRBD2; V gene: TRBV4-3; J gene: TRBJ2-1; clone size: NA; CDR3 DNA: TGCGCCAGCAGCCAAGATTGGCGGGAGAAGTACCATGAGCAGTTCTTC; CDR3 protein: CASSQDWREKYHEQFF
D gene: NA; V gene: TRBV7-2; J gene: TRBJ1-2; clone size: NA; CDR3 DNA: TGTGCCAGCAGCTTAAACGGTTACTATGGCTACACCTTC; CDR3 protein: CASSLNGYYGYTF
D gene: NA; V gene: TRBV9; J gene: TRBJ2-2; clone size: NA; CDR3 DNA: TGTGCCAGCAGCCCCAGACAGTCCTGGAACACCGGGGAGCTGTTTTTT; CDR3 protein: CASSPRQSWNTGELFF
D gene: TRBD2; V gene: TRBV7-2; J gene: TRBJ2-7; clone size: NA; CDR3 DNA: TGTGCCAGCAGCCAACGGACTAGCGGGAGTAATTACGAGCAGTACTTC; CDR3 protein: CASSQRTSGSNYEQYF
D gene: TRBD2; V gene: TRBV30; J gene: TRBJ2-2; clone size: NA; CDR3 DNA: TGTGCCTGGAGTGTAAGAGTTAGCGGGGATAACACCGGGGAGCTGTTTTTT; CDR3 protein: CAWSVRVSGDNTGELFF
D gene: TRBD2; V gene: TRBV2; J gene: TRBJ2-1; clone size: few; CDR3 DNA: TGTGCCAGCAGTGTTCAAGCGGGGGGTTCTAACGAGCAGTTCTTC; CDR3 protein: CASSVQAGGSNEQFF
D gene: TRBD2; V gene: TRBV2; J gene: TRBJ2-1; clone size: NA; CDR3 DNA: TGTGCCAGCAGGCAAACCGGGGGGGGGCAGTTCTTC; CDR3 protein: CASRQTGGGQFF
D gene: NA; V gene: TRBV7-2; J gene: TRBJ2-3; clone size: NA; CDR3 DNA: TGTGCCAGCAGCTTGGGCGGGGGCGGGGTGACCACAGATACGCAGTATTTT; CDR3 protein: CASSLGGGGVTTDTQYF
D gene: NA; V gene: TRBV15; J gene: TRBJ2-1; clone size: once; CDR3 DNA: TGTGCCACCAGCAGAGATGTTGCCTCAACAGGGCGCAATGAGCAGTTCTTC; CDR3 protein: CATSRDVASTGRNEQFF